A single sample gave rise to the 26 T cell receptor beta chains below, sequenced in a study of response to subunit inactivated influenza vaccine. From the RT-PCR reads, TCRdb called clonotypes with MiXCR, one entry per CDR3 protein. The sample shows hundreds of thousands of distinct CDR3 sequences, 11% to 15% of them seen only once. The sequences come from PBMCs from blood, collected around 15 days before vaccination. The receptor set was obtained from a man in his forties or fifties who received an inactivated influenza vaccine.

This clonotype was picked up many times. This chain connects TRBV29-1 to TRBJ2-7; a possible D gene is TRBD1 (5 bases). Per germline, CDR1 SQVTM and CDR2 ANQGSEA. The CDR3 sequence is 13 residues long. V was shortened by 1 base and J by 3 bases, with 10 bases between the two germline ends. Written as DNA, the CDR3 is TGCAGCGTTGAAGCAGGGAACAGCTACGAGCAGTACTTC. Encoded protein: CSVEAGNSYEQYF.

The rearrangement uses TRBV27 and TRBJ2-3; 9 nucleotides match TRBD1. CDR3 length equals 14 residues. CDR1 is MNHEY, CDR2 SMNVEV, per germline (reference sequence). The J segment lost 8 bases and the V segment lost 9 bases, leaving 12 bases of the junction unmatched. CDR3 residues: CASTGTGSSGTQYF. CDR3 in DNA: TGTGCCAGTACCGGGACAGGGTCTTCTGGTACGCAGTATTTT.

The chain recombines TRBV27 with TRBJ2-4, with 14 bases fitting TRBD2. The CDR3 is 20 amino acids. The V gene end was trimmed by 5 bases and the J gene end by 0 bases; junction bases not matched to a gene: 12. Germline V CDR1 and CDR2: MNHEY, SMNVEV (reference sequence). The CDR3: CASSAGTSGSIAVAKNIQYF. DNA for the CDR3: TGTGCCAGCAGTGCAGGGACTAGCGGGAGTATTGCTGTAGCCAAAAACATTCAGTACTTC.

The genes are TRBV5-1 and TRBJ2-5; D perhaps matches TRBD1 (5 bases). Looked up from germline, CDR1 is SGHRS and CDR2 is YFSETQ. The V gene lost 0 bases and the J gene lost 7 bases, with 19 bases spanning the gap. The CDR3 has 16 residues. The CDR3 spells CASSLALDSSPGTQYF. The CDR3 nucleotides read TGCGCCAGCAGCTTGGCCCTCGACAGTTCTCCAGGGACCCAGTACTTC.

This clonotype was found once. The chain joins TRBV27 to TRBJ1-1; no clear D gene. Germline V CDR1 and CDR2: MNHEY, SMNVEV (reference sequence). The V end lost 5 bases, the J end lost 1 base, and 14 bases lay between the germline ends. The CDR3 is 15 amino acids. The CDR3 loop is CASSPLGVQNTEAFF. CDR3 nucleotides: TGTGCCAGCAGTCCCCTTGGGGTCCAGAACACTGAAGCTTTCTTT.

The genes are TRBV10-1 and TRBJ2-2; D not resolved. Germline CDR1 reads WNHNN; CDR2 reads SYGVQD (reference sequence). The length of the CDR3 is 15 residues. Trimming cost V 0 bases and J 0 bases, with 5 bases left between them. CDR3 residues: CASSESAANTGELFF. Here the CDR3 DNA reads TGCGCCAGCAGTGAGTCAGCAGCGAACACCGGGGAGCTGTTTTTT.

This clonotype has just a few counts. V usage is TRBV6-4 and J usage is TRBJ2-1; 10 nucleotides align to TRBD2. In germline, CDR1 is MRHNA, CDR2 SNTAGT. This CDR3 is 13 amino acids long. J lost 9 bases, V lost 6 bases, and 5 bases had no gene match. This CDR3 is CASSAVAGGEQFF. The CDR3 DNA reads TGTGCCAGCAGCGCAGTAGCGGGAGGTGAGCAGTTCTTC.

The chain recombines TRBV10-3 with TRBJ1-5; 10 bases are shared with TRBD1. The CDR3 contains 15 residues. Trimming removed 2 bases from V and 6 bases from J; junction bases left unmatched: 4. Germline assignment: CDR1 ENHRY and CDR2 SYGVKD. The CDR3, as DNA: TGTGCCATCAGTGAGGGGGGGACAGGGGTTCAGCCCCAGCATTTT. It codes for CAISEGGTGVQPQHF.

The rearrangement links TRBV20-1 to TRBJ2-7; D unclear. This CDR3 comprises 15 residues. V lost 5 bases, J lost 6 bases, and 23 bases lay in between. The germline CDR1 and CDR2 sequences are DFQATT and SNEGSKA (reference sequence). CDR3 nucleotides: TGCAGTGCTCCCCCCAACGATGAATTGTTAGGCGAGCAGTACTTC. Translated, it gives CSAPPNDELLGEQYF.

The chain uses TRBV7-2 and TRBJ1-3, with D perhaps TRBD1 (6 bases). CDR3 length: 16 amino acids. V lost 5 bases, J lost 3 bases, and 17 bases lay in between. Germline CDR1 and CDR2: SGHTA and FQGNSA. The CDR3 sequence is CASSRVGGAFGNTIYF. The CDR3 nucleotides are TGTGCCAGCAGCCGCGTCGGGGGCGCTTTTGGAAACACCATATATTTT.

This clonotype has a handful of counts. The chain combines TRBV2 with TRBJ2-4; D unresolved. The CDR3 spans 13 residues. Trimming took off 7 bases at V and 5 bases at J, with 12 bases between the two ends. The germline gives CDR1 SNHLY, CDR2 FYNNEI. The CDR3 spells CASIGRWENIQYF. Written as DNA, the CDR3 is TGTGCCAGCATTGGCCGGTGGGAAAACATTCAGTACTTC.

The chain's CDR3 is CASSGQKRGGRDNEQFF. Written as DNA, the CDR3 is TGTGCCAGCAGTGGGCAAAAGCGGGGGGGCCGCGACAATGAGCAGTTCTTC. The V gene is TRBV6-2 or TRBV6-3, the J gene TRBJ2-1; TRBD2 matches 10 bases. The V and J ends lost 5 bases and 5 bases, in that order; junction bases with no gene match: 12. The CDR3 has 17 residues. Germline V gives CDR1 MNHEY, CDR2 SVGEGT.

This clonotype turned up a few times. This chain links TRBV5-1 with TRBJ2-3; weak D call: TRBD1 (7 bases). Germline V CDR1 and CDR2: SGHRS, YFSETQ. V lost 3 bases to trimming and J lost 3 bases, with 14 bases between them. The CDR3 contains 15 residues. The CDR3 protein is CASSWRDSLTDTQYF. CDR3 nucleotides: TGCGCCAGCAGCTGGCGGGACAGCCTTACAGATACGCAGTATTTT.

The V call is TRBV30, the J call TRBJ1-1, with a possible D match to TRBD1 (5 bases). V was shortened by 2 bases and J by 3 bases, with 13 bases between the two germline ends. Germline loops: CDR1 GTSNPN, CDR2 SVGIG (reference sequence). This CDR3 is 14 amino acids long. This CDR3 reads CAWSSPGGHTEAFF. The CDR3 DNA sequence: TGTGCCTGGAGTTCTCCGGGGGGACACACTGAAGCTTTCTTT.

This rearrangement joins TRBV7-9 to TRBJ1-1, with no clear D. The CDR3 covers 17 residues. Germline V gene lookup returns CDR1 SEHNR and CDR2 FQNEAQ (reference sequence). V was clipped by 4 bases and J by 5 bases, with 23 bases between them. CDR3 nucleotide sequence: TGTGCCAGCAGCTCACCCCCTGCGGACGCACTCCGGACTGAAGCTTTCTTT. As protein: CASSSPPADALRTEAFF.

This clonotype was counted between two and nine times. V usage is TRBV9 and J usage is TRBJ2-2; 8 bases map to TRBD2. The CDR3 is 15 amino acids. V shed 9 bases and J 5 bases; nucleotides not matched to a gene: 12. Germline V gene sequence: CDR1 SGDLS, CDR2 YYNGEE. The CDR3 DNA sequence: TGTGCCAACCAAGCGGGACTAGGATTAACCGGGGAGCTGTTTTTT. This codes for CANQAGLGLTGELFF.

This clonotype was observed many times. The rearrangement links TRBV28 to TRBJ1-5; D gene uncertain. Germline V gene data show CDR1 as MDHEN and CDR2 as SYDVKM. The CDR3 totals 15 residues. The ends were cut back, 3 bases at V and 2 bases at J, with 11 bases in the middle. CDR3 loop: CASSFVANGNQPQHF. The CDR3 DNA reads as TGTGCCAGCAGTTTTGTTGCCAACGGCAATCAGCCCCAGCATTTT.

The CDR3, as DNA: TGTGCCAGCAGCTTAGGGGGGAATGGCAATCAGCCCCAGCATTTT. Translating it yields CASSLGGNGNQPQHF. The rearrangement uses TRBV7-2 and TRBJ1-5, with a weak D call TRBD1 (5 bases). Looked up from germline, CDR1 is SGHTA and CDR2 is FQGNSA. The CDR3 runs to 15 residues. Trimming removed 1 base from V and 2 bases from J, with 9 bases in between.

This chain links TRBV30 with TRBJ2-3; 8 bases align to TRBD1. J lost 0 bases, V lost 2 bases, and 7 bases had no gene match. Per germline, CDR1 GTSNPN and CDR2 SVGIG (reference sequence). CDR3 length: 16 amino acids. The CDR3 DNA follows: TGTGCCTGGAGTTTCGACAGGGGTTCCAGCACAGATACGCAGTATTTT. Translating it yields CAWSFDRGSSTDTQYF.

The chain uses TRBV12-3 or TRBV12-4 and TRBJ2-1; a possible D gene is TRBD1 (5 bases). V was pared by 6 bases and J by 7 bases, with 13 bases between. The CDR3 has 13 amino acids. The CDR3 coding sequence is TGTGCCAGCAGGGGCTATCAGGGAAATGAGCAGTTCTTC. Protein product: CASRGYQGNEQFF.

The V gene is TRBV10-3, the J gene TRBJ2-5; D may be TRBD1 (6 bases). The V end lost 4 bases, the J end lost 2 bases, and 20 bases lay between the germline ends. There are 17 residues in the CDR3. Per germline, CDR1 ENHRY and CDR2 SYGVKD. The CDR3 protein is CAISGRRGGAAQETQYF. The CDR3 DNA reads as TGTGCCATCAGTGGACGCCGAGGGGGAGCCGCTCAAGAGACCCAGTACTTC.

The CDR3: CASSLTVGVLSNQPQHF. The CDR3 DNA is TGTGCCAGCAGCCTCACCGTGGGGGTCTTGAGCAATCAGCCCCAGCATTTT. This chain joins TRBV5-5 and TRBJ1-5, with D tentatively TRBD1 (5 bases). V gave up 4 bases and J gave up 1 base, with 18 bases separating them. Germline CDR1 SGHKS, CDR2 YYEKEE (reference sequence). This CDR3 region has 17 residues.

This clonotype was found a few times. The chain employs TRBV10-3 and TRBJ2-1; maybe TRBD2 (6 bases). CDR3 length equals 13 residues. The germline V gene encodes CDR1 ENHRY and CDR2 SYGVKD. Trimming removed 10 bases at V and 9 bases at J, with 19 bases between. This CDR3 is CATTGSGGSEQFF. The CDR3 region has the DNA TGTGCCACCACCGGTTCCGGGGGTAGTGAGCAGTTCTTC.

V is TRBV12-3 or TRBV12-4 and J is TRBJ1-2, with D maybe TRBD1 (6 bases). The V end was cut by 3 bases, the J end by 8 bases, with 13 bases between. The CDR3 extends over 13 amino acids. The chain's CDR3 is CASSLAGAGGYTF. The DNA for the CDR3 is TGTGCCAGCAGTTTGGCGGGGGCGGGAGGCTACACCTTC.

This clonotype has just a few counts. DNA for the CDR3: TGTGCCAGCAGTTTATTTGGTGCTACGGGCGAGCAGTACTTC. Its translation: CASSLFGATGEQYF. The chain links TRBV28 to TRBJ2-7; D ambiguous. The germline V gene encodes CDR1 MDHEN and CDR2 SYDVKM. The CDR3 contains 14 residues. V dropped 1 base and J dropped 6 bases, with 13 bases sitting between them.

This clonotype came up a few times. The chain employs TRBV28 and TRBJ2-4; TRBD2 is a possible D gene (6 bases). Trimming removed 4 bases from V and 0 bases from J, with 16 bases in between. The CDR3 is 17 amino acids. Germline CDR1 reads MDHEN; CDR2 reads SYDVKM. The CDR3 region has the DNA TGTGCCAGCAGTTACTCGGGACTCTACCTAGCCAAAAACATTCAGTACTTC. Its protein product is CASSYSGLYLAKNIQYF. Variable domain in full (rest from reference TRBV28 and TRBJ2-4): DVKVTQSSRYLVKRTGEKVFLECVQDMDHENMFWYRQDPGLGLRLIYFSYDVKMKEKGDIPEGYSVSREKKERFSLILESASTNQTSMYLCASSYSGLYLAKNIQYFGAGTRLSVL.